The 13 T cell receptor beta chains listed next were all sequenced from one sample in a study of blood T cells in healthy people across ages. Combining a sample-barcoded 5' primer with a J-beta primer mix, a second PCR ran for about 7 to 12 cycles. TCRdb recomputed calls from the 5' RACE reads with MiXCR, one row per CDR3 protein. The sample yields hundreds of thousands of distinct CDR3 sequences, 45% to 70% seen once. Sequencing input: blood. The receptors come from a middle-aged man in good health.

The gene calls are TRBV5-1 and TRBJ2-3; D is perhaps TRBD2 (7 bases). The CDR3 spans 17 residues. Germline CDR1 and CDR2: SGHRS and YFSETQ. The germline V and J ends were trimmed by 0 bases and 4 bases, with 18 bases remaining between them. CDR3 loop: CASSLGGGLPSADTQYF. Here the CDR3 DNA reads TGCGCCAGCAGCTTGGGGGGGGGCCTCCCATCAGCAGATACGCAGTATTTT.

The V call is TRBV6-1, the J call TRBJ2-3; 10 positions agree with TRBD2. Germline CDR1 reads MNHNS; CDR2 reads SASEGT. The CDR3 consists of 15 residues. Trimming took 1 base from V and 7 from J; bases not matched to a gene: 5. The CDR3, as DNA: TGTGCCAGCAGTGAAGTGGCTAGCGGGGGTAATACGCAGTATTTT. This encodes CASSEVASGGNTQYF.

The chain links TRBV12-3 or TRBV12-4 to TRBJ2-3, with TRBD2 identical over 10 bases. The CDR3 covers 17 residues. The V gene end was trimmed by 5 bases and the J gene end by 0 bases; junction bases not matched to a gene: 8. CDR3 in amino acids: CASSTLAGEGSTDTQYF. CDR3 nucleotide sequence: TGTGCCAGCAGTACCCTAGCGGGAGAGGGGAGCACAGATACGCAGTATTTT.

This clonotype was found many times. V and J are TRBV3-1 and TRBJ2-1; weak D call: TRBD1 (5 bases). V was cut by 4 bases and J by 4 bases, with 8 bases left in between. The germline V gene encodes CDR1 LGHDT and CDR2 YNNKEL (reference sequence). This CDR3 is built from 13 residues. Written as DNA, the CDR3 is TGTGCCAGCAGCCCAGGGAATTACAATGAGCAGTTCTTC. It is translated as CASSPGNYNEQFF.

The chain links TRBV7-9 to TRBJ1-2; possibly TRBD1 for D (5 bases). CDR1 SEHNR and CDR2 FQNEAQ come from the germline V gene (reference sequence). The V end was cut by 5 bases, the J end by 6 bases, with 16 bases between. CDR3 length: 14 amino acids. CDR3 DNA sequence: TGTGCCAGCAGCCCCATGCTCCAGGGCGATGGCTACACCTTC. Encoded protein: CASSPMLQGDGYTF. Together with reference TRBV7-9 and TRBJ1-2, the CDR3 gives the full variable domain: DTGVSQNPRHKITKRGQNVTFRCDPISEHNRLYWYRQTLGQGPEFLTYFQNEAQLEKSRLLSDRFSAERPKGSFSTLEIQRTEQGDSAMYLCASSPMLQGDGYTFGSGTRLTVV.

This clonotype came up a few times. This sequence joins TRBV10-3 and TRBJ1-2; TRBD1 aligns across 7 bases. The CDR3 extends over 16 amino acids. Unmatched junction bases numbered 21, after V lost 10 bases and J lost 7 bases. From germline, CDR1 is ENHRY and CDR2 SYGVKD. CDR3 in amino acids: CATTETGDQFPSGYTF. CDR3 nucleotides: TGTGCCACCACTGAAACAGGGGACCAATTCCCCTCTGGCTACACCTTC.

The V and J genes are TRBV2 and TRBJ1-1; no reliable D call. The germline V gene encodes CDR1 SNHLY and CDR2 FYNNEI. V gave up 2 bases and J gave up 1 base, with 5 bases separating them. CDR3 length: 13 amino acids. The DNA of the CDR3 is TGTGCCAGCAGTGAACTGCCGAACACTGAAGCTTTCTTT. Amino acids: CASSELPNTEAFF.

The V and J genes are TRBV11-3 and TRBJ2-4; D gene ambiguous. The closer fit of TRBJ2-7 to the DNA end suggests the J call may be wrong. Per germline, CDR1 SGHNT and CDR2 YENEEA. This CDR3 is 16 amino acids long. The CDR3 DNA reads TGTGCCAGCAGCCCCCGTGTGGTACAGAGCTCCTACGAGCAGTACTTC. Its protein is CASSPRVVQSSYEQYF.

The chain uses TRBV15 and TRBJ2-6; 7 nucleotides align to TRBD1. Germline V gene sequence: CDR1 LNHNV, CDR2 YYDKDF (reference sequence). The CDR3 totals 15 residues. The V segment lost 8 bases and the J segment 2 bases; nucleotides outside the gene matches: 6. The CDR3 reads CATLQDRAGANVLTF. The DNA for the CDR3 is TGTGCCACCCTCCAAGACAGGGCTGGGGCCAACGTCCTGACTTTC. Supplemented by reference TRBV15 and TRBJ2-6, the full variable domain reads DAMVIQNPRYQVTQFGKPVTLSCSQTLNHNVMYWYQQKSSQAPKLLFHYYDKDFNNEADTPDNFQSRRPNTSFCFLDIRSPGLGDTAMYLCATLQDRAGANVLTFGAGSRLTVL.

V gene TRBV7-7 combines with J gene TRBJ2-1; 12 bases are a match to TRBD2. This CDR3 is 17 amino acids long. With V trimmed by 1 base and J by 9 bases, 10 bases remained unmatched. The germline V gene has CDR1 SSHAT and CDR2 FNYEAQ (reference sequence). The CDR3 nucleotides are TGTGCCAGCAGCTTAGATGCGCGGACTAGCGGGATTAGTGAGCAGTTCTTC. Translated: CASSLDARTSGISEQFF.

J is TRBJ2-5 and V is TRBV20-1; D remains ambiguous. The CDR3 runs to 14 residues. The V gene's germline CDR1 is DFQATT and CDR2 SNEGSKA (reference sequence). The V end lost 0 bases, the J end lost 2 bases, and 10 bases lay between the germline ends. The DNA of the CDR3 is TGCAGTGCTAGAGATTGGCAGAAACAAGAGACCCAGTACTTC. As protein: CSARDWQKQETQYF.

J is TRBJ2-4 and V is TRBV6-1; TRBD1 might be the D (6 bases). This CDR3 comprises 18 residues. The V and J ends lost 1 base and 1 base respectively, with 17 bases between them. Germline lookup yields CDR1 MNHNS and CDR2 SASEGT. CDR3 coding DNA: TGTGCCAGCAGTGAAGTACAGGCCGGTAGGGGGGCCAAAAACATTCAGTACTTC. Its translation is CASSEVQAGRGAKNIQYF.

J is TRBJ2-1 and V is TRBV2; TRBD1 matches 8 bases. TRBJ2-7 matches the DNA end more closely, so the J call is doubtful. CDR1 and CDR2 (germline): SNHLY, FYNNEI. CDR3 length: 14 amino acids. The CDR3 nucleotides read TGTGCCAGGACAGGGGCGAGCTCCTACAATGAGCAGTACTTC. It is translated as CARTGASSYNEQYF.